This TCR beta chain was sequenced for a study of blood T cell repertoires in COVID-19. This clone has only a few counts. CDR1 is LGHNA, CDR2 YSLEER, per germline. CDR3 length: 15 amino acids. Trimming cost V 0 bases and J 3 bases, with 12 bases left between them. Participants were aged roughly 18 to 90 years, lived in under 25 US areas, and enrolled virtually. Membership in each cohort depended on participant-reported clinical history. Per the authors' pipeline: By means of reference gene primer amplification, nucleated cell counts were estimated. The data were produced by immunoSEQ multiplex PCR, yet TCRdb's version contains in-frame clones alone and is incomplete. The D gene and trimming were derived from the DNA, and the V and J assignments and clone size from that table. The sample contains more than 250,000 clones, roughly 90% of which appear only once.

This TCR came from a woman under 40 who had recovered from COVID-19. Material: PBMCs or T cells enriched from blood (not recorded which). The rearrangement links TRBV4-3 to TRBJ2-7, with a weak D call TRBD2 (6 bases). The DNA for the CDR3 is TGCGCCAGCAGCCAAGAAGGAGGGTCGCTCTACGAGCAGTACTTC. Amino acids: CASSQEGGSLYEQYF.